Below, 32 T cell receptor beta chains from the same sample are listed, as sequenced in a study of blood T cells in healthy people across ages (dated by TCRdb to between 2014 and 2016). The library was made by 5' RACE. Sequencing relied on an Illumina HiSeq 2500. A second PCR of roughly 7 to 12 cycles was performed with a sample-barcoded 5' primer and a J-beta primer mix. TCRdb reworked the public reads: Q25 trimming with fastp, MiXCR clone assembly, productive beta chains retained. Identical CDR3 protein sequences are pooled into one entry, listed with their most common genes and DNA. For this sample the table gives more than 500,000 distinct CDR3 sequences, of which about 27% were detected only once. The ten largest account for over 3.5% of the sample. Separately, the same data were catalogued under a study of T cells of mothers and their children.

Sequenced input: blood. All receptors come from a boy aged 2 to 10 in good health.

In its sample, this clonotype was seen a few times. The chain couples TRBV7-9 to TRBJ2-1; the D gene is possibly TRBD1 (6 bases). V lost 5 bases to trimming and J lost 6 bases, with 14 bases between them. Germline loops: CDR1 SEHNR, CDR2 FQNEAQ (reference sequence). This CDR3 spans 14 amino acids. CDR3 sequence (DNA): TGTGCCAGCAGCCCCTGGACAGTAATCAATGAGCAGTTCTTC. This translates into CASSPWTVINEQFF.

This clonotype was seen more than once but under ten times. A read error may produce the germline difference seen at one junction end. J is TRBJ2-2 and V is TRBV14, with D possibly TRBD2 on 5 matching bases. Germline values: CDR1 SGHDN, CDR2 FVKESK. The CDR3 consists of 14 residues. The CDR3, as DNA: TGCGCCAGCAGCCGGAGTCGGTCGGGAGGGGAGCTGTTTTTT. Protein: CASSRSRSGGELFF.

The rearrangement joins TRBV10-1 to TRBJ2-4; D ambiguous. Germline lookup yields CDR1 WNHNN and CDR2 SYGVQD (reference sequence). V was cut by 3 bases and J by 0 bases, with 6 bases left in between. The CDR3 is made up of 14 amino acids. The CDR3 sequence is CASSDVLAKNIQYF. For the CDR3, the DNA is TGCGCCAGCAGTGATGTGCTAGCCAAAAACATTCAGTACTTC.

V gene TRBV6-1 combines with J gene TRBJ1-6, with 8 bases fitting TRBD1. This CDR3 region has 15 residues. J lost 9 bases, V lost 7 bases, and 11 bases had no gene match. The germline CDR1 and CDR2 sequences are MNHNS and SASEGT. The CDR3 nucleotides read TGTGCCAGCACCACCGGACAGGGCGTAGGTTCACCCCTCCACTTT. It codes for CASTTGQGVGSPLHF.

V is TRBV6-2 or TRBV6-3 and J is TRBJ2-5, with a possible D match to TRBD2 (6 bases). Trimming shortened V by 6 bases and J by 4 bases, and 24 bases separated the two germline ends. The CDR3 length is 17 residues. Germline V gene sequence: CDR1 MNHEY, CDR2 SVGEGT. In DNA form, the CDR3 reads TGTGCCAGCAGCTCCCTGCCCACTAGCTACGTCGGAGAGACCCAGTACTTC. It translates to CASSSLPTSYVGETQYF.

The genes are TRBV10-1 and TRBJ2-1; D remains ambiguous. Trimming took 1 base from V and 12 from J, leaving 10 bases between them. The CDR3 consists of 12 residues. Per the germline V gene, CDR1 is WNHNN and CDR2 is SYGVQD (reference sequence). The CDR3 DNA reads TGCGCCAGCAGTGAGTATTCGGGTGCGCAGTTCTTC. This gives the protein CASSEYSGAQFF.

This chain connects TRBV7-9 to TRBJ1-4; no reliable D call. The CDR3 contains 13 residues. Germline loops: CDR1 SEHNR, CDR2 FQNEAQ (reference sequence). V dropped 8 bases and J dropped 5 bases, with 12 bases sitting between them. This chain's CDR3 is CASREGLNEKLFF. CDR3 coding DNA: TGTGCCAGCCGGGAAGGCCTGAATGAAAAACTGTTTTTT.

This clonotype was counted only a few times. The junction shows a germline mismatch at one end, possibly a read error. The rearrangement links TRBV5-4 to TRBJ2-5, with 9 bases matching TRBD1. This CDR3 has 13 residues. The germline V gene encodes CDR1 SGHNT and CDR2 YYREEE (reference sequence). CDR3 nucleotides: TGTGCCAGCAGCTTCGGCCGGGACAGGGCGTCGCACTTC. The encoded protein is CASSFGRDRASHF.

V usage is TRBV27 and J usage is TRBJ2-7; D remains unclear. Per the germline V gene, CDR1 is MNHEY and CDR2 is SMNVEV (reference sequence). V lost 11 bases to trimming and J lost 1 base, with 12 bases between them. The CDR3 covers 12 residues. This CDR3 is CAWLNPSYEQYF. The CDR3 nucleotides are TGTGCCTGGTTAAATCCTTCCTACGAGCAGTACTTC.

The chain carries TRBV7-9 and TRBJ2-5, with D possibly matching TRBD2 (5 bases). V lost 6 bases and J 6 bases, leaving 11 bases between the germline ends. Germline CDR1 SEHNR, CDR2 FQNEAQ (reference sequence). The CDR3 contains 12 residues. CDR3: CASSGGWKTQYF. The CDR3 nucleotides read TGTGCCAGCAGTGGAGGCTGGAAGACCCAGTACTTC.

The chain has TRBV7-2 and TRBJ2-1, with D uncertain. The J call is uncertain, as TRBJ2-7 better fits the DNA end. CDR3 length: 15 residues. CDR1 is SGHTA, CDR2 FQGNSA, per germline. This chain's CDR3 is CASSLAGVSSYEQYF. The CDR3 DNA sequence: TGTGCCAGCAGCTTAGCTGGCGTAAGCTCCTACGAGCAGTACTTC.

The chain has TRBV9 and TRBJ2-3; TRBD2 matches 8 bases. The CDR3 extends over 14 amino acids. The junction had 3 bases not matched to a gene; V was cut back by 2 bases and J by 4 bases. Germline V gives CDR1 SGDLS, CDR2 YYNGEE. CDR3 region: CASSVGTRADTQYF. The DNA of the CDR3 is TGTGCCAGCAGCGTCGGGACTAGGGCAGATACGCAGTATTTT. Together with reference TRBV9 and TRBJ2-3, the CDR3 gives the full variable domain: DSGVTQTPKHLITATGQRVTLRCSPRSGDLSVYWYQQSLDQGLQFLIQYYNGEERAKGNILERFSAQQFPDLHSELNLSSLELGDSALYFCASSVGTRADTQYFGPGTRLTVL.

The rearrangement uses TRBV11-2 and TRBJ2-7, with D possibly being TRBD2 (5 bases). The V end was cut by 1 base, the J end by 4 bases, with 8 bases between. Germline lookup yields CDR1 SGHAT and CDR2 FQNNGV. This CDR3 has 13 residues. CDR3 sequence (DNA): TGTGCCAGCAGCTTAGGGGAGCTTTACGAGCAGTACTTC. Translation gives CASSLGELYEQYF.

The table lists this clonotype with many counts. The chain uses TRBV5-5 and TRBJ2-5; 7 bases are shared with TRBD1. The J call could be wrong; TRBJ2-7 is a better fit for the DNA end. The CDR3 consists of 14 residues. In germline, CDR1 is SGHKS, CDR2 YYEKEE (reference sequence). The DNA of the CDR3 is TGTGCCAGCAGCTTGGGGGACAGTCCCTACGAGCAGTACTTC. It specifies CASSLGDSPYEQYF.

As regards this clonotype: The missing conserved phenylalanine or tryptophan at the end of this CDR3 makes a read error likely. Because the CDR3's place on the DNA is in doubt, the DNA is left out and the CDR3 is given as listed by TCRdb. The chain uses TRBV7-8 and TRBJ2-1. The CDR3 contains 14 residues when both ends are counted. The germline CDR1 and CDR2 sequences are SGHVS and FQNEAQ. The CDR3 sequence: CASSLSRMGLRWKL.

This clonotype turned up a few times. The chain recombines TRBV7-2 with TRBJ1-3; 7 bases map to TRBD1. After removal of 10 bases from V and 4 bases from J, the junction contained 7 bases not matched to a gene. In germline, CDR1 is SGHTA, CDR2 FQGNSA. This CDR3 has 13 residues. The CDR3 region has the DNA TGTGCCACCTCGACAGGGCCGGGAAACACCATATATTTT. Protein sequence: CATSTGPGNTIYF.

The table lists this clonotype with many counts. The chain has TRBV7-9 and TRBJ2-3; weak D call: TRBD1 (6 bases). V was pared by 2 bases and J by 6 bases, with 18 bases between. The length of the CDR3 is 16 residues. CDR1 and CDR2 (germline): SEHNR, FQNEAQ (reference sequence). CDR3 sequence reads: CASSLLTGLVSDTQYF. CDR3 nucleotides: TGTGCCAGCAGCTTATTGACAGGCCTCGTTTCCGATACGCAGTATTTT.

The rearrangement links TRBV20-1 to TRBJ2-5; 8 nucleotides align to TRBD2. After removal of 3 bases from V and 5 bases from J, the junction contained 11 bases not matched to a gene. Germline V gives CDR1 DFQATT, CDR2 SNEGSKA (reference sequence). The CDR3 is 15 amino acids. DNA of the CDR3: TGCAGTGCTAGGGGCCCCGGGACTAGGTGGGAGACCCAGTACTTC. This translates into CSARGPGTRWETQYF.

This chain connects TRBV7-3 to TRBJ2-3; D possibly corresponds to TRBD1 (6 bases). CDR1 is SGHTA and CDR2 is FQGTGA in the germline V gene. There are 17 residues in the CDR3. V was shortened by 4 bases and J by 1 base, with 18 bases between the two germline ends. The CDR3 DNA follows: TGTGCCAGCAGCTATTTGCGGACAGCCTGGGGCACAGATACGCAGTATTTT. It is translated as CASSYLRTAWGTDTQYF. The full variable domain, in which reference TRBV7-3 and TRBJ2-3 provide the parts outside the CDR3, is GAGVSQTPSNKVTEKGKYVELRCDPISGHTALYWYRQSLGQGPEFLIYFQGTGAADDSGLPNDRFFAVRPEGSVSTLKIQRTERGDSAVYLCASSYLRTAWGTDTQYFGPGTRLTVL.

The table lists this clonotype with a few counts. The DNA for the CDR3 is TGTGCCAGCAGCCCCATCCGCGGGGTATACAATGAGCAGTTCTTC. Its translation: CASSPIRGVYNEQFF. The V and J genes are TRBV11-2 and TRBJ2-5; D may be TRBD2 (6 bases). The assigned J gene may be wrong: the sequence end matches TRBJ2-1 better. In germline, CDR1 is SGHAT, CDR2 FQNNGV. The CDR3 is 15 amino acids.

The chain is built from TRBV5-1 and TRBJ2-5, with TRBD2 matching over 14 bases. The J call may be mistaken, given a closer DNA end match to TRBJ2-1. Germline CDR1 SGHRS, CDR2 YFSETQ. The CDR3 length is 15 residues. CDR3 in amino acids: CASSSSRLAGGEQFF. CDR3 in DNA: TGCGCCAGCAGCTCCAGTCGACTAGCGGGAGGGGAGCAGTTCTTC.

The genes are TRBV20-1 and TRBJ2-7; 7 bases agree with TRBD2. CDR1 is DFQATT, CDR2 SNEGSKA, per germline (reference sequence). The CDR3 is 14 amino acids. Trimming took 4 bases from V and 3 from J; bases not matched to a gene: 9. CDR3 protein: CSAISWASGYEQYF. CDR3 DNA sequence: TGCAGTGCTATCTCTTGGGCTAGCGGCTACGAGCAGTACTTC.

This chain uses TRBV6-5 with TRBJ2-5, with 7 nucleotides matching TRBD2. From germline, CDR1 is MNHEY and CDR2 SVGAGI. With V trimmed by 0 bases and J by 4 bases, 14 bases remained unmatched. The CDR3 is made up of 18 amino acids. The DNA of the CDR3 is TGTGCCAGCAGTTACTCGAATTGGCAGGGAGGGTTTGGAGAGACCCAGTACTTC. Its translation is CASSYSNWQGGFGETQYF.

Details on this clonotype: A junction end diverges from the germline sequence, so it may reflect a read error. The J gene is TRBJ1-2, the V gene TRBV7-4, with 7 nucleotides matching TRBD1. This CDR3 comprises 13 residues. Germline V lookup: CDR1 SGHVT, CDR2 SQSDAQ. CDR3 region: CASSYRGTYAYTF. CDR3 DNA sequence: TGTGCCAGCAGCTACAGGGGTACTTATGCCTACACCTTC.

This clonotype appeared a few times. The chain carries TRBV12-3 or TRBV12-4 and TRBJ2-2; D gene uncertain. V lost 3 bases and J lost 6, with 14 bases in between. This CDR3 comprises 15 residues. The CDR3 DNA sequence: TGTGCCAGCAGTTTCCTACCGGCCGCCGCCGGGGAGCTGTTTTTT. Amino acids: CASSFLPAAAGELFF.

This clonotype was seen only a few times. V is TRBV12-3 or TRBV12-4 and J is TRBJ2-7, with 10 nucleotides matching TRBD1. This CDR3 has 15 residues. J lost 4 bases, V lost 6 bases, and 9 bases had no gene match. CDR3 DNA sequence: TGTGCCAGCAGCCTAGACAGGGGGCGACAATACGAGCAGTACTTC. This translates into CASSLDRGRQYEQYF.

The chain is built from TRBV10-3 and TRBJ2-5, with D possibly matching TRBD2 (6 bases). The J call is in doubt because the DNA end fits TRBJ2-1 better. This CDR3 has 12 residues. The germline gives CDR1 ENHRY, CDR2 SYGVKD. CDR3 residues: CAISETGDEQFF. The CDR3 DNA is TGTGCCATCAGTGAGACGGGGGATGAGCAGTTCTTC.

The rearrangement uses TRBV29-1 and TRBJ2-7; tentative D call: TRBD2 (6 bases). V lost 4 bases to trimming and J lost 6 bases, with 19 bases between them. The CDR3 length is 14 residues. From germline, CDR1 is SQVTM and CDR2 ANQGSEA. CDR3 sequence: CSVGKRLARSEQYF. The CDR3 DNA sequence: TGCAGCGTTGGAAAGCGGCTAGCGAGGAGCGAGCAGTACTTC.

The table lists this clonotype with a count of one. V usage is TRBV14 and J usage is TRBJ2-4, with TRBD2 matching over 9 bases. V shed 1 base, J shed 0 bases, and the junction held 4 bases outside the gene matches. From germline, CDR1 is SGHDN and CDR2 FVKESK. The CDR3 contains 17 residues. CDR3 sequence (DNA): TGTGCCAGCAGCCAAGGGGGACTAGCAGTAGCCAAAAACATTCAGTACTTC. It encodes CASSQGGLAVAKNIQYF.

This chain links TRBV9 with TRBJ2-3, with 7 bases identical to TRBD2. The J segment lost 4 bases and the V segment lost 4 bases, leaving 9 bases of the junction unmatched. Germline V CDR1 and CDR2: SGDLS, YYNGEE. The CDR3 length is 15 residues. CDR3 loop: CASSPTPAGPDTQYF. In DNA, the CDR3 is TGTGCCAGCAGCCCGACTCCAGCGGGGCCAGATACGCAGTATTTT.

This clonotype has a handful of counts. V and J are TRBV6-5 and TRBJ2-5, with 9 bases that match TRBD2. CDR1 and CDR2 (germline): MNHEY, SVGAGI. The CDR3 is 15 amino acids. J gave up 1 base and V 2 bases, and 2 bases lay outside the gene matches. The CDR3 bases are TGTGCCAGCAGTTACCGGCGGGAGGGCCAAGAGACCCAGTACTTC. This translates into CASSYRREGQETQYF.

The rearrangement uses TRBV30 and TRBJ2-6; unclear D gene. The germline gives CDR1 GTSNPN, CDR2 SVGIG (reference sequence). Between the trimmed V and J ends, which lost 8 bases and 2 bases, there was a span of 7 bases. CDR3 length: 12 amino acids. The CDR3 sequence is CAKQAGANVLTF. CDR3 DNA: TGTGCCAAGCAAGCTGGGGCCAACGTCCTGACTTTC.